This TCR beta chain was identified in a study of blood T cell repertoires in COVID-19. The wider study: In each case, the material was cDNA or gDNA derived from T cells, B-cell-depleted T cells, or PBMCs.

This clone has only one observation. With 0 bases clipped from V and 1 base from J, the junction kept 7 bases outside the gene matches. This CDR3 comprises 17 residues. Germline V gene lookup returns CDR1 LGHDT and CDR2 YNNKEL (reference sequence). The assay was immunoSEQ multiplex PCR, and TCRdb's table has in-frame clones only and misses some. This sample has about 240,000 clones, with roughly 83% found just once. The clonotype comes from a woman older than 75 with acute or convalescent COVID-19. The sequenced sample consisted of peripheral blood. The V and J genes are TRBV3-1 (or the pseudogene TRBV3-2) and TRBJ2-7; 9 bases match TRBD2. In nucleotides, the CDR3 is TGTGCCAGCAGCCAAGATCCTGCGGGGGGGGCGTCCTACGAGCAGTACTTC. It encodes CASSQDPAGGASYEQYF.